The clone carrying this T cell receptor beta chain has at least ten counts. The CDR3 regions of TCR beta were amplified from RNA transcripts. HTBI primers were employed in a first-round RT-PCR of the TCR CDR3. TCRdb called the multiplex PCR reads again in MiXCR, with one record for every CDR3 protein. The sample includes about 480,000 distinct CDR3 sequences, about 15% of them seen just once. The record originates from a study of T cells in Graves' hyperthyroidism and ophthalmopathy. CDR3 length: 17 amino acids. The V gene's germline CDR1 is SGHRS and CDR2 YFSETQ. Trimming took off 0 bases at V and 5 bases at J, with 19 bases between the two ends.

Sequenced input: blood. The V and J genes are TRBV5-1 and TRBJ2-3, with D maybe TRBD2 (6 bases). The receptor was isolated from a woman aged 18-29 years with Graves' hyperthyroidism. The CDR3 DNA reads as TGCGCCAGCAGCTTGGAAGCGGGTGAATTAGTTGGAGATACGCAGTATTTT. Translated: CASSLEAGELVGDTQYF.